This TCR beta chain was obtained from a study of regulatory T cells in long-lasting Graves disease. Documented time point: newly diagnosed GD, antithyroid drugs for less than 3 months. PBMC-extracted RNA yielded the TCR library. This CDR3 comprises 16 residues. From germline, CDR1 is SGDLS and CDR2 YYNGEE. V lost 0 bases to trimming and J lost 0 bases; unmatched junction nucleotides: 2. The authors built TCR beta libraries using iRepertoire HTBI primers and Arm-PCR of CDR3 regions. TCRdb independently ran MiXCR on the multiplex PCR reads; one entry per CDR3 protein. This table holds 550,000 to 600,000 distinct CDR3 sequences, roughly 16% found once. A further study also used this sample, focusing on T cells in Graves' hyperthyroidism and ophthalmopathy. As reported in that work: The authors deemed Graves' hyperthyroidism stable absent ophthalmopathy progression within 18 months. Those with hyperthyroidism were 18 to 65 years old, newly diagnosed, and ill for under 2 months. Blood also contained most expanded thyroid clonotypes above 0.001.

The sequence came from a man younger than 35 with Graves disease. The chain couples TRBV9 to TRBJ2-3; the match to TRBD2 covers 9 bases. Sequencing used peripheral blood mononuclear cells (PBMCs), obtained at new diagnosis, from a patient treated with antithyroid drugs. DNA for the CDR3: TGTGCCAGCAGCGTAGAAAGCGGGAGGAGCACAGATACGCAGTATTTT. It specifies CASSVESGRSTDTQYF.